The 13 T cell receptor beta chains below were found in one sample sequenced in a study of blood T cell repertoires in COVID-19. Here immunoSEQ multiplex PCR was the method, and the copy in TCRdb shows in-frame clones only, minus some. The data contain around 150,000 clones, 60% to 80% of them singletons. The source material was peripheral blood. The receptors originated from a man aged 65-85 years with acute or convalescent COVID-19.

The CDR3 region is CASSYSEDEQYF. CDR3 coding DNA: TGTGCCAGCAGTTACTCAGAGGACGAGCAGTACTTC. This sequence joins TRBV6-5 and TRBJ2-7; D unclear. Germline V CDR1 and CDR2: MNHEY, SVGAGI. This CDR3 has 12 amino acids. The ends were cut back, 0 bases at V and 5 bases at J, with 5 bases in the middle.

This clone was seen only a few times. The rearrangement links TRBV11-3 to TRBJ2-1, with a tentative D call TRBD1 (5 bases). CDR1 and CDR2 (germline): SGHNT, YENEEA. CDR3 length: 16 residues. The germline V and J ends were trimmed by 6 bases and 0 bases, with 15 bases remaining between them. The CDR3 region has the DNA TGTGCCAGCAGAATCTCAGGGCCAAGCTCCTACAATGAGCAGTTCTTC. It yields the protein CASRISGPSSYNEQFF.

The chain couples TRBV5-4 to TRBJ2-1, with TRBD2 identical over 16 bases. This CDR3 contains 18 residues. Germline V CDR1 and CDR2: SGHNT, YYREEE (reference sequence). The trim removed 3 bases at V and 4 bases at J, leaving 7 bases unmatched. The CDR3 reads CASSSGLAGGPRYNEQFF. In DNA form, the CDR3 reads TGTGCCAGCAGCTCGGGACTAGCGGGGGGGCCGCGTTACAATGAGCAGTTCTTC.

V gene TRBV5-5 combines with J gene TRBJ1-2; possible D gene TRBD1, 5 bases. CDR3 length equals 13 residues. Looked up from germline, CDR1 is SGHKS and CDR2 is YYEKEE (reference sequence). V was trimmed by 1 base and J by 5 bases, leaving 9 bases between them. The DNA of the CDR3 is TGTGCCAGCAGCTTGAACCAGGGTTATGGCTACACCTTC. Protein product: CASSLNQGYGYTF.

Written as DNA, the CDR3 is TGTGCCAGCAGGATGACAGGAGGACTTTACGAGCAGTACTTC. This gives the protein CASRMTGGLYEQYF. The chain recombines TRBV2 with TRBJ2-7; tentatively, D is TRBD1 (6 bases). The CDR3 totals 14 residues. Germline values: CDR1 SNHLY, CDR2 FYNNEI. V dropped 6 bases and J dropped 4 bases, with 16 bases sitting between them.

The chain couples TRBV2 to TRBJ2-3, with D perhaps TRBD2 (5 bases). CDR1 is SNHLY, CDR2 FYNNEI, per germline. This CDR3 comprises 13 residues. V lost 9 bases to trimming and J lost 1 base, with 11 bases between them. The CDR3 coding sequence is TGTGCCAGGCGAGGGATAGGCACAGATACGCAGTATTTT. This translates into CARRGIGTDTQYF.

This clone showed up just a few times. The chain combines TRBV5-1 with TRBJ1-4, with 8 bases that match TRBD1. The trim removed 0 bases at V and 8 bases at J, leaving 6 bases unmatched. The CDR3 totals 15 residues. Germline V gives CDR1 SGHRS, CDR2 YFSETQ. CDR3 nucleotide sequence: TGCGCCAGCAGCTTGGAAGGACAGGGAAACGAAAAACTGTTTTTT. Residues: CASSLEGQGNEKLFF.

V usage is TRBV11-3 and J usage is TRBJ2-2; D remains ambiguous. Germline V gives CDR1 SGHNT, CDR2 YENEEA. There are 16 residues in the CDR3. The ends were cut back, 4 bases at V and 3 bases at J, with 15 bases in the middle. This CDR3 reads CASSSKDGYDTGELFF. The CDR3 DNA is TGTGCCAGCAGCTCAAAAGACGGGTACGACACCGGGGAGCTGTTTTTT.

The chain combines TRBV6-5 with TRBJ2-3; TRBD1 is a possible D gene (6 bases). Germline CDR1 reads MNHEY; CDR2 reads SVGAGI. Trimming removed 0 bases from V and 2 bases from J, with 12 bases in between. There are 16 residues in the CDR3. The DNA for the CDR3 is TGTGCCAGCAGTTACTCGACAGGAGGACCCACAGATACGCAGTATTTT. Protein product: CASSYSTGGPTDTQYF.

This clone has more than one count but fewer than ten. This chain uses TRBV5-1 with TRBJ2-3, with D maybe TRBD2 (6 bases). Deletions cut 0 bases from V and 3 bases from J, with 11 bases between. This CDR3 is 15 amino acids long. The germline V gene has CDR1 SGHRS and CDR2 YFSETQ. The CDR3 loop reads CASSLETGSTDTQYF. CDR3 nucleotide sequence: TGCGCCAGCAGCTTGGAGACCGGGAGTACAGATACGCAGTATTTT.

This chain uses TRBV5-4 with TRBJ2-5; 10 nucleotides align to TRBD2. This CDR3 is 15 amino acids long. CDR1 is SGHNT, CDR2 YYREEE, per germline (reference sequence). Germline trimming cut 6 bases from V and 1 base from J; bases unmatched to any gene: 6. The CDR3: CASTKLAGPQETQYF. CDR3 bases: TGTGCCAGCACCAAACTAGCGGGGCCCCAAGAGACCCAGTACTTC. Full variable domain (outside the CDR3, taken from reference TRBV5-4 and TRBJ2-5): ETGVTQSPTHLIKTRGQQVTLRCSSQSGHNTVSWYQQALGQGPQFIFQYYREEENGRGNFPPRFSGLQFPNYSSELNVNALELDDSALYLCASTKLAGPQETQYFGPGTRLLVL.

The CDR3 reads CASSYSRTGGNTIYF. CDR3 nucleotides: TGTGCCAGCAGTTACTCCCGAACAGGCGGAAACACCATATATTTT. The chain joins TRBV6-5 to TRBJ1-3; a weak D match, TRBD1 (5 bases). The CDR3 consists of 15 residues. The germline V and J ends were trimmed by 0 bases and 4 bases, with 10 bases remaining between them. Looked up from germline, CDR1 is MNHEY and CDR2 is SVGAGI.

This chain joins TRBV19 and TRBJ2-3; 10 bases agree with TRBD2. Germline loops: CDR1 LNHDA, CDR2 SQIVND (reference sequence). The CDR3 contains 14 residues. V lost 6 bases to trimming and J lost 6 bases; unmatched junction nucleotides: 6. Here the CDR3 DNA reads TGTGCCAGTAGGAGCGGGGGGGCCGATGATACGCAGTATTTT. It codes for CASRSGGADDTQYF.